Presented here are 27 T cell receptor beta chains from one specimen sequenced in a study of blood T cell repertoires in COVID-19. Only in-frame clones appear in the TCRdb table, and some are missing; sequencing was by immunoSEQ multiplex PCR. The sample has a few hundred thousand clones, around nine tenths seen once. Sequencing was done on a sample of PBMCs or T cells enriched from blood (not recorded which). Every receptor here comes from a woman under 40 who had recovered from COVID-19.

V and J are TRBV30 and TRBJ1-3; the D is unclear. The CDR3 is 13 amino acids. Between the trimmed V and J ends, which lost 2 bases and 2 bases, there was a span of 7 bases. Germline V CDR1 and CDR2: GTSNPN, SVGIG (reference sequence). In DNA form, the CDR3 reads TGTGCCTGGAGTATCGGGGCTGGAAACACCATATATTTT. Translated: CAWSIGAGNTIYF. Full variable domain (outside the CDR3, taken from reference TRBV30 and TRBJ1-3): SQTIHQWPATLVQPVGSPLSLECTVEGTSNPNLYWYRQAAGRGLQLLFYSVGIGQISSEVPQNLSASRPQDRQFILSSKKLLLSDSGFYLCAWSIGAGNTIYFGEGSWLTVV.

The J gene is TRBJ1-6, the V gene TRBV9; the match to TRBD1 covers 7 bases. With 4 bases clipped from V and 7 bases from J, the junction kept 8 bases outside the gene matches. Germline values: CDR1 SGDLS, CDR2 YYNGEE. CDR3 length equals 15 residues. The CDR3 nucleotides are TGTGCCAGCAGCTCAGGGGGGACGGTGAATTCACCCCTCCACTTT. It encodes CASSSGGTVNSPLHF.

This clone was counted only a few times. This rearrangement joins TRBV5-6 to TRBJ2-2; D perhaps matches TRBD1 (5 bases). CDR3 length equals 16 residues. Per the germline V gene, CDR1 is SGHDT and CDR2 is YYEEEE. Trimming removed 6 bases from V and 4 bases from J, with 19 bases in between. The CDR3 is CASTPRSGLGTGELFF. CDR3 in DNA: TGTGCCAGCACACCCCGGTCAGGGTTGGGCACCGGGGAGCTGTTTTTT.

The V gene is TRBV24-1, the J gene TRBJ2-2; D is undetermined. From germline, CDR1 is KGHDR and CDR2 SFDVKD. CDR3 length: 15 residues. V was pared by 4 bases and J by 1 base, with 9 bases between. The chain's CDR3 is CATSDSSLNTGELFF. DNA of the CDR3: TGTGCCACCAGTGACTCTTCCTTGAACACCGGGGAGCTGTTTTTT.

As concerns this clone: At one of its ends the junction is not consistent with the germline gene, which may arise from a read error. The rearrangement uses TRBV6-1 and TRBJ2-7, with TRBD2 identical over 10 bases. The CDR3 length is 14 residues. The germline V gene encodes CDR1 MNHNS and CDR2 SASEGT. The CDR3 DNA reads TGTGCCAGCGGTGAAGCGGGAGGGCCCCACGAGCAGTACTTC. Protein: CASGEAGGPHEQYF.

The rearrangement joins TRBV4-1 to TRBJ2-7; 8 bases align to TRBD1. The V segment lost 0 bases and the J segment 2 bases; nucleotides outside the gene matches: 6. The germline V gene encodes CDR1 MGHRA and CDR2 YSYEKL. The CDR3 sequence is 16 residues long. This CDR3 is CASSQERDRLTYEQYF. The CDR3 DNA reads TGCGCCAGCAGCCAAGAAAGGGACAGGCTAACCTACGAGCAGTACTTC.

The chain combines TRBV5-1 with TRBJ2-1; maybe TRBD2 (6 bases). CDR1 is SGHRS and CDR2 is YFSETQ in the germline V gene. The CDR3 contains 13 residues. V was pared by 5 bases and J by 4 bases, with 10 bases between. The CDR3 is CASSGDSYNEQFF. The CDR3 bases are TGCGCCAGCAGTGGGGACTCGTACAATGAGCAGTTCTTC. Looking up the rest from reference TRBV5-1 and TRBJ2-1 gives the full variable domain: KAGVTQTPRYLIKTRGQQVTLSCSPISGHRSVSWYQQTPGQGLQFLFEYFSETQRNKGNFPGRFSGRQFSNSRSEMNVSTLELGDSALYLCASSGDSYNEQFFGPGTRLTVL.

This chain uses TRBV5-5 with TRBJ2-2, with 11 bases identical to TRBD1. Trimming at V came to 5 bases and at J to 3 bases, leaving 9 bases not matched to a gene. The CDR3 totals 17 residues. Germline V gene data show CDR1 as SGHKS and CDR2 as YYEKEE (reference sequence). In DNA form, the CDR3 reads TGTGCCAGCAGAAAAACCGGGACAGGGGGGTACACCGGGGAGCTGTTTTTT. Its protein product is CASRKTGTGGYTGELFF.

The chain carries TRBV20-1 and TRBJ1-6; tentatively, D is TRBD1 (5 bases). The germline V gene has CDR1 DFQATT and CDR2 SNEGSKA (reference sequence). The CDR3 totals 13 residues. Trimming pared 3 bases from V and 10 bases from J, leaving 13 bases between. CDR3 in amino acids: CSASDQGWSPLHF. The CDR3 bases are TGCAGTGCTAGTGACCAGGGATGGTCACCCCTCCACTTT.

For the CDR3, the DNA is TGTGCCAGCAGCTACAGGGGTGACACTGAAGCTTTCTTT. Translating it yields CASSYRGDTEAFF. The J gene is TRBJ1-1, the V gene TRBV25-1; TRBD1 matches 7 bases. The CDR3 extends over 13 amino acids. The ends lost 6 bases at V and 3 bases at J; junction bases unmatched: 4. Germline V gene lookup returns CDR1 MGHDK and CDR2 SYGVNS.

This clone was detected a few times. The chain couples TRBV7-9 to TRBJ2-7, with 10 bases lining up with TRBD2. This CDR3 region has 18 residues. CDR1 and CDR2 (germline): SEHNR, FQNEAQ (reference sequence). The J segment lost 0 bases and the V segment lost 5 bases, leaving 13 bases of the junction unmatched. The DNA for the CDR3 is TGTGCCAGCAGCGCTAGAGGAGGGACTAGCGCGAGCTCCTACGAGCAGTACTTC. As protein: CASSARGGTSASSYEQYF. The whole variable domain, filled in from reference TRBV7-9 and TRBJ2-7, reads DTGVSQNPRHKITKRGQNVTFRCDPISEHNRLYWYRQTLGQGPEFLTYFQNEAQLEKSRLLSDRFSAERPKGSFSTLEIQRTEQGDSAMYLCASSARGGTSASSYEQYFGPGTRLTVT.

The DNA of the CDR3 is TGCAGCGTTGAACTAGCGGGAGTTCATGAGCAGTTCTTC. Translation: CSVELAGVHEQFF. This chain connects TRBV29-1 to TRBJ2-1; 10 bases map to TRBD2. Germline CDR1 is SQVTM and CDR2 is ANQGSEA. Unmatched junction bases numbered 3, after V lost 2 bases and J lost 8 bases. The CDR3 is 13 residues long.

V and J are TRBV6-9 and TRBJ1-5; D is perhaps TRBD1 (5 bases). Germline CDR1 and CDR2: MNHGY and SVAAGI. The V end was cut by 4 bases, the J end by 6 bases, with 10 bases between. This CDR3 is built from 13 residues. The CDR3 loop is CASSSQGSQPQHF. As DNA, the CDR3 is TGTGCCAGCAGTTCTCAGGGAAGTCAGCCCCAGCATTTT.

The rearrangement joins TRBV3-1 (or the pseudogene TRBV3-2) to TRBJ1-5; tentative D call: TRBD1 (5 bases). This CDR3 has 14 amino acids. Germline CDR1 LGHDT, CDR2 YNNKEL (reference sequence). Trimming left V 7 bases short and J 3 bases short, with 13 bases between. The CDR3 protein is CASTRGAYNQPQHF. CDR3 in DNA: TGTGCCAGCACACGCGGGGCCTACAATCAGCCCCAGCATTTT.

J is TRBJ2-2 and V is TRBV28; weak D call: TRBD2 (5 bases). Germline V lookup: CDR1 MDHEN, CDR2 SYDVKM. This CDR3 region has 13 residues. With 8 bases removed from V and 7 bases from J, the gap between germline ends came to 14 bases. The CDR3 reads CASYRAVSGELFF. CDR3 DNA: TGTGCCAGCTACAGAGCGGTGAGCGGGGAGCTGTTTTTT.

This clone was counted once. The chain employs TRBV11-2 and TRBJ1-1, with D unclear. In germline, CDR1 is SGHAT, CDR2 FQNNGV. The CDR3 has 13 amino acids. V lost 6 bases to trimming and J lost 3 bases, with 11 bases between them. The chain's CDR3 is CASSRDTDTEAFF. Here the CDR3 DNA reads TGTGCCAGCAGTCGTGACACGGACACTGAAGCTTTCTTT.

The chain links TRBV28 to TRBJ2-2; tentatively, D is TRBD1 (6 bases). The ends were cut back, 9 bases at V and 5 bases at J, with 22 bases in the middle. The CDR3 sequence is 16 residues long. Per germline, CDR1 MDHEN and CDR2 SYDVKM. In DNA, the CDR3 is TGTGCCAGTATTAACCGGATTTCAGGGGAAACCGGGGAGCTGTTTTTT. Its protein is CASINRISGETGELFF.

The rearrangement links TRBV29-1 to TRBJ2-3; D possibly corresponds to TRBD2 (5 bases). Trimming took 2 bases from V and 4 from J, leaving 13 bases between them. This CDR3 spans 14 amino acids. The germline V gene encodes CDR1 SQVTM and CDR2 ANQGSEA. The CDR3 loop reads CSVEHGVRADTQYF. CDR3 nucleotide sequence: TGCAGCGTTGAACACGGGGTTCGCGCAGATACGCAGTATTTT.

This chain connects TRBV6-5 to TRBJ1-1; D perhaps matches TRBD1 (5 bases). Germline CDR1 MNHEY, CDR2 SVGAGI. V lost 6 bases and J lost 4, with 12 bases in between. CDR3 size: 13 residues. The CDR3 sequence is CASRPRVITEAFF. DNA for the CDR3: TGTGCCAGCAGGCCCAGGGTGATCACTGAAGCTTTCTTT.

The CDR3 is CASSSLGLSTGELFF. CDR3 coding DNA: TGTGCCAGCAGCTCGCTGGGACTATCGACCGGGGAGCTGTTTTTT. This rearrangement joins TRBV11-2 to TRBJ2-2; 7 nucleotides match TRBD2. Germline V gene data show CDR1 as SGHAT and CDR2 as FQNNGV. The V segment lost 4 bases and the J segment 5 bases; nucleotides outside the gene matches: 7. The CDR3 is 15 residues long. Full variable domain (missing parts from reference TRBV11-2 and TRBJ2-2): EAGVAQSPRYKIIEKRQSVAFWCNPISGHATLYWYQQILGQGPKLLIQFQNNGVVDDSQLPKDRFSAERLKGVDSTLKIQPAKLEDSAVYLCASSSLGLSTGELFFGEGSRLTVL.

The CDR3 spells CASSLSLRRANNSPLHF. As DNA, the CDR3 is TGCGCCAGCAGCTTGAGTTTACGCAGGGCGAATAATTCACCCCTCCACTTT. The chain carries TRBV5-1 and TRBJ1-6, with a tentative D call TRBD1 (5 bases). Germline CDR1 and CDR2: SGHRS and YFSETQ. V lost 1 base to trimming and J lost 5 bases, with 16 bases between them. The CDR3 has 17 residues.

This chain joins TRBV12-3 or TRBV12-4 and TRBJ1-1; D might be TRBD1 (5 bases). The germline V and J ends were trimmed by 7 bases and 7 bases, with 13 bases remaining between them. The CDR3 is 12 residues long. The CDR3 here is CASNIDQGEAFF. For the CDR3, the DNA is TGTGCCAGCAACATAGATCAGGGTGAAGCTTTCTTT.

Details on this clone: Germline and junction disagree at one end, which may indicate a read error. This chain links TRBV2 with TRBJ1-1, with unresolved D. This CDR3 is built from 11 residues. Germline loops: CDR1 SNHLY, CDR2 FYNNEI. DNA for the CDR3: TGTGCCAGCAATGAGAGGGCCGCAGCCTGCTTT. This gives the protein CASNERAAACF.

The CDR3 region is CASSFRLVRDNEQFF. CDR3 nucleotides: TGCGCCAGCAGCTTTAGGCTAGTTCGAGACAATGAGCAGTTCTTC. This chain uses TRBV5-1 with TRBJ2-1, with D unclear. The germline gives CDR1 SGHRS, CDR2 YFSETQ. V dropped 2 bases and J dropped 5 bases, with 14 bases sitting between them. The CDR3 totals 15 residues.

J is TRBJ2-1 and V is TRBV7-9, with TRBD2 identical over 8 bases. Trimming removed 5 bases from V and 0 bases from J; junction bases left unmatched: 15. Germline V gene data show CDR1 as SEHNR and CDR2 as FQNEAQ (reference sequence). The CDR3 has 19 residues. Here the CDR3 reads CASSLLRAGVSRSYNEQFF. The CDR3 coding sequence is TGTGCCAGCAGCCTCTTGAGAGCGGGGGTAAGCCGCTCCTACAATGAGCAGTTCTTC.

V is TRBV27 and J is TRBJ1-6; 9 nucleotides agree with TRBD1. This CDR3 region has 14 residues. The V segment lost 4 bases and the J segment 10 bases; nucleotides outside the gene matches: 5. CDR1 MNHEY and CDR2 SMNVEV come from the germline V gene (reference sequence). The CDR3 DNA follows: TGTGCCAGCAGTTCCCAGGACAGGGGCTCACCCCTCCACTTT. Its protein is CASSSQDRGSPLHF.

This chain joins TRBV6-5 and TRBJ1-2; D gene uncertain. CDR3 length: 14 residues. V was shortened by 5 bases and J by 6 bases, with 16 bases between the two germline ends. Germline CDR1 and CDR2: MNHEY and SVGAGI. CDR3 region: CASSKPRLQDGYTF. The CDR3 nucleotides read TGTGCCAGCAGTAAACCACGCCTCCAGGATGGCTACACCTTC.